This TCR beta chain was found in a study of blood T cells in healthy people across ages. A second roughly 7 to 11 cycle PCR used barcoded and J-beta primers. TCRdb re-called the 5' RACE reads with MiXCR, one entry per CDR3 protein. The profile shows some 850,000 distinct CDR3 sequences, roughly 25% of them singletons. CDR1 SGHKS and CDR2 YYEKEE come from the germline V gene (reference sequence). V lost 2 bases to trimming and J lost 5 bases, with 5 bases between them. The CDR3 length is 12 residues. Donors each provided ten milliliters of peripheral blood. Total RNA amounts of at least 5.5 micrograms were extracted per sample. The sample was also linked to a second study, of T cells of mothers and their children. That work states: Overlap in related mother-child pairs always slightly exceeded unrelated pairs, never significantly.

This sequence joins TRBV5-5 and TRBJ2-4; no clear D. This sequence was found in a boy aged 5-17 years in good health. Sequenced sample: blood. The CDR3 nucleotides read TGTGCCAGCAGCTTCTGGGAAAACATTCAGTACTTC. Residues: CASSFWENIQYF.